The 27 T cell receptor beta chains below all came from one sample that was sequenced in a study of CD8 T cells in Susac syndrome. RNA in amounts of roughly 0.5 to 1 ug was reverse transcribed with random hexamers. TCRdb re-called the immunoSEQ multiplex PCR reads with MiXCR, one entry per CDR3 protein. The sample carries 95,000 to 150,000 distinct CDR3 sequences, roughly 94% recorded once. Sequencing input: CD8+ T cells from PBMCs. The receptors originated from a human donor with Susac syndrome.

CDR3 loop: CAWSSTGADQPQHF. For the CDR3, the DNA is TGTGCCTGGAGTTCCACAGGGGCTGATCAGCCCCAGCATTTT. V gene TRBV30 combines with J gene TRBJ1-5; 7 bases fit TRBD1. The V gene end was trimmed by 2 bases and the J gene end by 5 bases; junction bases not matched to a gene: 6. Germline loops: CDR1 GTSNPN, CDR2 SVGIG (reference sequence). CDR3 size: 14 residues.

The CDR3 DNA reads TGTGCCAGCAGCCCCATAGGACGTTGGGACACTGAAGCTTTCTTT. It specifies CASSPIGRWDTEAFF. V usage is TRBV14 and J usage is TRBJ1-1, with D uncertain. This CDR3 is 15 amino acids long. Germline V gives CDR1 SGHDN, CDR2 FVKESK. V lost 4 bases and J lost 3, with 15 bases in between. Full variable domain (missing parts from reference TRBV14 and TRBJ1-1): EAGVTQFPSHSVIEKGQTVTLRCDPISGHDNLYWYRRVMGKEIKFLLHFVKESKQDESGMPNNRFLAERTGGTYSTLKVQPAELEDSGVYFCASSPIGRWDTEAFFGQGTRLTVV.

This chain's CDR3 is CASSMYGRGDRNQPQHF. The CDR3 nucleotides read TGTGCCAGTAGTATGTATGGGAGGGGGGATCGCAATCAGCCCCAGCATTTT. The chain is built from TRBV19 and TRBJ1-5, with D tentatively TRBD1 (6 bases). Per the germline V gene, CDR1 is LNHDA and CDR2 is SQIVND (reference sequence). The CDR3 is made up of 17 amino acids. V was trimmed by 3 bases and J by 2 bases, leaving 17 bases between them.

The rearrangement joins TRBV3-1 to TRBJ2-7; D call uncertain. The CDR3 covers 14 residues. The germline CDR1 and CDR2 sequences are LGHDT and YNNKEL (reference sequence). The germline V and J ends were trimmed by 0 bases and 6 bases, with 12 bases remaining between them. The CDR3 bases are TGTGCCAGCAGCCAAGATACGGTGGGGATCGAGCAGTACTTC. This codes for CASSQDTVGIEQYF.

The rearrangement links TRBV12-3 or TRBV12-4 to TRBJ2-5, with TRBD2 identical over 7 bases. This CDR3 spans 14 amino acids. The junction had 8 bases not matched to a gene; V was cut back by 7 bases and J by 3 bases. CDR3: CASTSGLTEETQYF. The CDR3 DNA reads TGTGCCAGCACCTCGGGACTAACCGAAGAGACCCAGTACTTC.

J is TRBJ2-7 and V is TRBV20-1; 9 bases are shared with TRBD2. The CDR3 has 15 amino acids. CDR1 is DFQATT and CDR2 is SNEGSKA in the germline V gene (reference sequence). V was pared by 0 bases and J by 2 bases, with 5 bases of the junction left unmatched. Written as DNA, the CDR3 is TGCAGTGCTAGAGATTTTGCGGGGGGGCCCTACGAGCAGTACTTC. This gives the protein CSARDFAGGPYEQYF.

The chain couples TRBV11-2 to TRBJ2-7, with D possibly being TRBD1 (6 bases). V lost 6 bases, J lost 4 bases, and 10 bases lay in between. This CDR3 has 12 amino acids. CDR1 and CDR2 from the germline V gene are SGHAT and FQNNGV. The CDR3 bases are TGTGCCAGCAGAATAGGGGGATACGAGCAGTACTTC. This gives the protein CASRIGGYEQYF. Variable domain in full (rest from reference TRBV11-2 and TRBJ2-7): EAGVAQSPRYKIIEKRQSVAFWCNPISGHATLYWYQQILGQGPKLLIQFQNNGVVDDSQLPKDRFSAERLKGVDSTLKIQPAKLEDSAVYLCASRIGGYEQYFGPGTRLTVT.

The rearrangement joins TRBV3-1 to TRBJ2-7, with 7 bases lining up with TRBD2. Trimming cost V 4 bases and J 2 bases; bases outside gene matches: 5. The CDR3 covers 14 residues. CDR1 and CDR2 (germline): LGHDT, YNNKEL (reference sequence). The chain's CDR3 is CASSPTSVAYEQYF. The CDR3 DNA reads TGTGCCAGCAGCCCCACTAGCGTAGCCTACGAGCAGTACTTC.

The gene calls are TRBV4-1 and TRBJ1-2, with D hard to call. The ends were cut back, 0 bases at V and 5 bases at J, with 7 bases in the middle. Germline-derived CDR1 and CDR2 are MGHRA and YSYEKL. The length of the CDR3 is 13 residues. The CDR3 is CASSQEGAYGYTF. CDR3 coding DNA: TGCGCCAGCAGCCAAGAGGGTGCGTATGGCTACACCTTC.

The chain links TRBV6-5 to TRBJ2-5; tentatively, D is TRBD1 or TRBD2 (8 bases each). This CDR3 is built from 15 residues. Germline lookup yields CDR1 MNHEY and CDR2 SVGAGI. The V gene lost 7 bases and the J gene lost 5 bases, with 20 bases spanning the gap. In DNA, the CDR3 is TGTGCCAGCACTGACGGACAGGGACTAGGGGAGACCCAGTACTTC. This codes for CASTDGQGLGETQYF.

A few counts support this clonotype. The CDR3 loop reads CASSMGTVNEQFF. DNA for the CDR3: TGTGCCAGTAGTATGGGGACAGTCAATGAGCAGTTCTTC. V and J are TRBV19 and TRBJ2-1, with 7 bases lining up with TRBD1. Germline assignment: CDR1 LNHDA and CDR2 SQIVND (reference sequence). The CDR3 runs 13 residues. Trimming removed 3 bases from V and 6 bases from J; junction bases left unmatched: 2.

The chain uses TRBV5-6 and TRBJ2-1; D call uncertain. The V and J ends lost 0 bases and 9 bases respectively, with 13 bases between them. The CDR3 sequence is 14 residues long. The germline V gene encodes CDR1 SGHDT and CDR2 YYEEEE. CDR3 residues: CASSLGAPDVEQFF. In DNA form, the CDR3 reads TGTGCCAGCAGCTTGGGGGCCCCCGATGTTGAGCAGTTCTTC. Looking up the rest from reference TRBV5-6 and TRBJ2-1 gives the full variable domain: DAGVTQSPTHLIKTRGQQVTLRCSPKSGHDTVSWYQQALGQGPQFIFQYYEEEERQRGNFPDRFSGHQFPNYSSELNVNALLLGDSALYLCASSLGAPDVEQFFGPGTRLTVL.

This chain connects TRBV25-1 to TRBJ1-1; 10 positions agree with TRBD1. Germline values: CDR1 MGHDK, CDR2 SYGVNS. There are 19 residues in the CDR3. The ends lost 6 bases at V and 0 bases at J; junction bases unmatched: 16. Here the CDR3 reads CASRTFGGGQGWMNTEAFF. The CDR3 DNA reads as TGTGCCAGCAGAACTTTTGGTGGGGGACAGGGGTGGATGAACACTGAAGCTTTCTTT.

The rearrangement joins TRBV29-1 to TRBJ2-4; 7 bases align to TRBD1. V dropped 6 bases and J dropped 1; count of bases not matched to a gene: 3. In germline, CDR1 is SQVTM, CDR2 ANQGSEA. This CDR3 contains 13 residues. CDR3 in amino acids: CSVTTGAKNIQYF. The CDR3 nucleotides are TGCAGCGTAACGACAGGGGCCAAAAACATTCAGTACTTC.

The V and J genes are TRBV27 and TRBJ2-2; 7 nucleotides match TRBD1. The germline gives CDR1 MNHEY, CDR2 SMNVEV (reference sequence). With V trimmed by 4 bases and J by 2 bases, 7 bases remained unmatched. This CDR3 region has 16 residues. Here the CDR3 reads CASSSRRDSNTGELFF. CDR3 coding DNA: TGTGCCAGCAGTTCCAGACGGGACAGTAACACCGGGGAGCTGTTTTTT.

V gene TRBV20-1 combines with J gene TRBJ1-5; D remains unclear. There are 14 residues in the CDR3. The ends were cut back, 6 bases at V and 0 bases at J, with 12 bases in the middle. Germline values: CDR1 DFQATT, CDR2 SNEGSKA (reference sequence). CDR3 region: CSALERDSNQPQHF. CDR3 DNA sequence: TGCAGTGCCCTCGAACGAGATAGCAATCAGCCCCAGCATTTT.

In its sample, this clonotype ranks as medium-sized. V and J are TRBV6-1 and TRBJ2-3; 11 bases are shared with TRBD1. The CDR3 has 15 residues. Per the germline V gene, CDR1 is MNHNS and CDR2 is SASEGT. J gave up 3 bases and V 7 bases, and 6 bases lay outside the gene matches. DNA for the CDR3: TGTGCCAGCACCGAGGGACAGGGGGAGACAGATACGCAGTATTTT. Translated, it gives CASTEGQGETDTQYF.

The chain uses TRBV27 and TRBJ1-6; the match to TRBD1 covers 7 bases. CDR3 size: 16 residues. V gave up 4 bases and J gave up 4 bases; unmatched junction bases: 7. Looked up from germline, CDR1 is MNHEY and CDR2 is SMNVEV (reference sequence). CDR3 bases: TGTGCCAGCAGTTGGTCCAGGGGGGAGTATAATTCACCCCTCCACTTT. It specifies CASSWSRGEYNSPLHF.

J is TRBJ2-7 and V is TRBV20-1, with 8 bases matching TRBD1. V shed 0 bases and J 3 bases; nucleotides not matched to a gene: 10. Germline CDR1 reads DFQATT; CDR2 reads SNEGSKA (reference sequence). The CDR3 extends over 16 amino acids. CDR3 nucleotide sequence: TGCAGTGCTAGAGATCGCACCCGGGACAGGTACTACGAGCAGTACTTC. Amino acids: CSARDRTRDRYYEQYF.

This clonotype was observed a single time. This chain uses TRBV2 with TRBJ2-7; D not certain. CDR1 SNHLY and CDR2 FYNNEI come from the germline V gene. This CDR3 contains 11 residues. V dropped 3 bases and J dropped 5 bases, with 5 bases sitting between them. Written as DNA, the CDR3 is TGTGCCAGCAGTGAGTTGAACGAGCAGTACTTC. Its protein product is CASSELNEQYF.

This clonotype has only a few counts. This rearrangement joins TRBV19 to TRBJ1-1, with D uncertain. Germline values: CDR1 LNHDA, CDR2 SQIVND (reference sequence). This CDR3 has 13 residues. V lost 5 bases to trimming and J lost 1 base, with 8 bases between them. The CDR3 here is CASSWQTNTEAFF. The CDR3 nucleotides read TGTGCCAGTAGTTGGCAGACGAACACTGAAGCTTTCTTT.

The chain uses TRBV12-3 or TRBV12-4 and TRBJ1-2; the D gene is possibly TRBD1 (6 bases). V was pared by 5 bases and J by 5 bases, with 21 bases between. There are 16 residues in the CDR3. Here the CDR3 DNA reads TGTGCCAGCAGTCCCTTGGGGGGCGCGATAGGGTATGGCTACACCTTC. As protein: CASSPLGGAIGYGYTF.

The chain has TRBV7-9 and TRBJ2-7; unclear D gene. The V end was cut by 5 bases, the J end by 0 bases, with 8 bases between. Germline CDR1 SEHNR, CDR2 FQNEAQ (reference sequence). The CDR3 has 13 amino acids. This CDR3 reads CASSDPNSYEQYF. In DNA form, the CDR3 reads TGTGCCAGCAGCGACCCGAACTCCTACGAGCAGTACTTC.

The table lists this clonotype with a few counts. The chain employs TRBV3-1 and TRBJ2-7, with D perhaps TRBD1 or TRBD2 (5 bases each). The CDR3 is 15 amino acids. The V gene's germline CDR1 is LGHDT and CDR2 YNNKEL (reference sequence). V was cut by 6 bases and J by 2 bases, with 17 bases left in between. Here the CDR3 reads CASSLLGTATYEQYF. The CDR3 DNA reads as TGTGCCAGCAGTCTCCTCGGGACGGCGACCTACGAGCAGTACTTC.

The chain is built from TRBV10-3 and TRBJ1-1; TRBD1 matches 7 bases. V shed 7 bases and J 3 bases; nucleotides not matched to a gene: 5. The CDR3 has 13 residues. Germline CDR1 is ENHRY and CDR2 is SYGVKD. CDR3 amino acids: CAINPTGDTEAFF. CDR3 nucleotide sequence: TGTGCCATCAATCCCACAGGGGACACTGAAGCTTTCTTT.

V is TRBV6-2 or TRBV6-3 and J is TRBJ2-3; D not certain. V dropped 0 bases and J dropped 2 bases, with 18 bases sitting between them. The CDR3 extends over 18 amino acids. Germline V gene lookup returns CDR1 MNHEY and CDR2 SVGEGT. This CDR3 is CASSYSSQTALLTDTQYF. CDR3 coding DNA: TGTGCCAGCAGTTACTCGTCCCAGACTGCCCTCCTCACAGATACGCAGTATTTT.

The chain has TRBV20-1 and TRBJ2-7; 9 positions agree with TRBD1. Looked up from germline, CDR1 is DFQATT and CDR2 is SNEGSKA (reference sequence). This CDR3 is 15 amino acids long. V shed 5 bases and J 0 bases; nucleotides not matched to a gene: 8. The CDR3 coding sequence is TGCAGTGCTGGCCACCGGGACAGGGTCTCCTACGAGCAGTACTTC. Its protein is CSAGHRDRVSYEQYF.